Listed below are T cell receptor beta chains from one sample, sequenced in a study of cytomegalovirus exposure and HLA in healthy donors. TCRdb's table, derived via immunoSEQ multiplex PCR, lists solely in-frame clones and lacks some. The sample shows 160,000 or so clones, 80% to 90% of them seen only once. The specimen sequenced was PBMCs. These receptors came from a man younger than 35 in good health and CMV-seronegative. Each CDR3 is given with its conserved first and last residue. The order of the fields is J gene, clone size, D gene, V gene, CDR3 DNA, CDR3 protein. D genes are given only for firm matches. A row's size may be missing; if present it is once, few, many or a size class.

>TRBJ2-7|NA|TRBD2|TRBV11-1
TGTGCCAGCAGCACAGAATGGGGGGGGACCTACGAGCAGTACTTC
CASSTEWGGTYEQYF
>TRBJ2-1|NA|TRBD2|TRBV6-5
TGTGCCAGCAGCTCACTAGCGCGAAGGGCTGAGCAGTTCTTC
CASSSLARRAEQFF
>TRBJ2-3|NA|NA|TRBV10-3
TGTGCCATCACTCCGGTGGCGGGGAGCACAGATACGCAGTATTTT
CAITPVAGSTDTQYF
>TRBJ2-1|once|NA|TRBV12-2
TGTGCAAGTCGCTCCCTAAAACTAGCGGACGACAATGAGCAGTTCTTC
CASRSLKLADDNEQFF
>TRBJ2-7|NA|NA|TRBV7-6
TGTGCCAGCAGCTTGGGCCAGAACTACGAGCAGTACTTC
CASSLGQNYEQYF
>TRBJ1-2|NA|NA|TRBV6-5
TGTGCCAGCAGATACGGAGCGGAGGCTAACTATGGCTACACCTTC
CASRYGAEANYGYTF
>TRBJ2-3|NA|NA|TRBV27
TGTGCCAGCAGTTCGAGGGCAGGATGGTCAGATACGCAGTATTTT
CASSSRAGWSDTQYF
>TRBJ2-2|NA|NA|TRBV2
TGTGCCAGCAGGCCCAGGGCAAACACCGGGGAGCTGTTTTTT
CASRPRANTGELFF
>TRBJ2-3|NA|TRBD2|TRBV5-4
TGTGCCAGCAGCCTGGCTTTGGGCGGGGGGGCTACAGATACGCAGTATTTT
CASSLALGGGATDTQYF
>TRBJ1-2|once|NA|TRBV28
TGTGCCAGCACTCAGGGTTATGGCTACACCTTC
CASTQGYGYTF
>TRBJ1-6|NA|TRBD1|TRBV10-3
TGTGCCATCAGACAGGGGAATAATTCACCCCTCCACTTT
CAIRQGNNSPLHF
>TRBJ2-7|NA|NA|TRBV11-3
TGTGCCAGCAGCTCTAGGGACAACGGCCCCCTAGAACAGTACTTC
CASSSRDNGPLEQYF
>TRBJ1-2|NA|TRBD1|TRBV27
TGTGCCAGCAGTCTCGGACAGGGGTATGGCTACACCTTC
CASSLGQGYGYTF
>TRBJ1-5|NA|TRBD1|TRBV29-1
TGCAGCGTTGGACAGGGAGGCAATCAGCCCCAGCATTTT
CSVGQGGNQPQHF
>TRBJ2-1|NA|TRBD1|TRBV11-3
TGTGCCAGCAGCAGGGGACAGGGGAACGGTGAGCAGTTCTTC
CASSRGQGNGEQFF
>TRBJ1-1|NA|TRBD1|TRBV6-5
TGTGCCAGCAGTTACTCCGGACAGGGGGTGAACACTGAAGCTTTCTTT
CASSYSGQGVNTEAFF
>TRBJ2-2|once|TRBD2|TRBV5-4
TGTGCGAGCAGGGGGGAGCTGGGACTAGCGGGCACCGGGGAGCTGTTTTTT
CASRGELGLAGTGELFF
>TRBJ2-7|NA|NA|TRBV7-2
TGTGCCAGCAGCGTACACAACTCCTACGAGCAGTACTTC
CASSVHNSYEQYF
>TRBJ2-7|NA|TRBD1|TRBV27
TGTGCCAGCAGTTCATCGCTCCGGGACAGGGCCCGTTACGAGCAGTACTTC
CASSSSLRDRARYEQYF
>TRBJ2-7|NA|NA|TRBV6-6
TGTGCCAGCAGTTACCGACTTGGGGGGAAAGACCACGAGCAGTACTTC
CASSYRLGGKDHEQYF
>TRBJ2-2|NA|NA|TRBV7-9
TGTGCCAGCAGCTTCTATCGGGTTCGCACCGGGGAGCTGTTTTTT
CASSFYRVRTGELFF
>TRBJ1-4|NA|NA|TRBV19
TGTGCCAGTAGTTGGTCTAATGCCGGTGGTGAAAAACTGTTTTTT
CASSWSNAGGEKLFF
>TRBJ2-1|NA|TRBD2|TRBV9
TGTGCCTCAACGGGGGGAGGTTCCTACAATGAGCAGTTCTTC
CASTGGGSYNEQFF
>TRBJ1-4|NA|TRBD1|TRBV6-5
TGTGCCAGCAGTTACTCCGGGACAGGGGGTGAAAAACTGTTTTTT
CASSYSGTGGEKLFF
>TRBJ2-1|NA|NA|TRBV28
TGTGCCAGCATCGGCCAGACAAGGGGCGCCTACAATGAGCAGTTCTTC
CASIGQTRGAYNEQFF
>TRBJ2-2|NA|NA|TRBV27
TGTGCCAGCAGTTTACGAGGGACCGGGGAGCTGTTTTTT
CASSLRGTGELFF
>TRBJ1-1|few|TRBD1|TRBV6-5
TGTGCCAGCAGCCGGACAGGGGTTGCTGAAGCTTTCTTT
CASSRTGVAEAFF
>TRBJ2-5|once|TRBD1|TRBV5-6
TGTGCCAGCAGCCCAGGGGGCATATCGGAGACCCAGTACTTC
CASSPGGISETQYF